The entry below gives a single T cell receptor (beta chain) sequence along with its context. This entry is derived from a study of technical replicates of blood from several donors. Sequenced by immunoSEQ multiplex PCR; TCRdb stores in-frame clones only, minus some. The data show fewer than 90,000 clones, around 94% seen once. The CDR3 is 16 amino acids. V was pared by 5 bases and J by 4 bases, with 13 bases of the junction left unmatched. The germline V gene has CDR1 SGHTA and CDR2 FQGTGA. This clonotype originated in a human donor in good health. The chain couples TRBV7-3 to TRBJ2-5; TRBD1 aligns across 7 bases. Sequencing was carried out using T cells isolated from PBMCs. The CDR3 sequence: CASSPTPTGSRETQYF. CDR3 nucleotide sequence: TGTGCCAGCAGCCCCACCCCGACAGGGAGTCGAGAGACCCAGTACTTC.